One and the same sample provided the 27 T cell receptor beta chains below, sequenced in a study of human T cells and chemical hapten exposure (dated by TCRdb to the early 2020s). What this sample's time point label stands for: patch test 1, 2 weeks after DPC sensitization. In the paper's terms, the treatment or condition label means: therapeutic diphenylcyclopropenone sensitization with weekly scalp DPC. The library was built by means of RACE. Sequencing was performed on a NextSeq 500. The public reads were reanalyzed by TCRdb: fastp trimming at Q25, MiXCR alignment, in-frame beta chains only. CDR3 protein duplicates are merged, each entry listing the most common genes and DNA. The sample contains about 83,000 distinct CDR3 sequences, over 6% of them found a single time. Under 2% of the sample is in the top ten clones. This sample comprised whole blood, obtained in connection with sensitization to the hapten diphenylcyclopropenone (DPC). These receptors were taken from a woman under 40 with alopecia areata. Some clones in this sample may be carry-over from other donors' samples.

This chain joins TRBV6-2 or TRBV6-3 and TRBJ2-5; D gene uncertain. The CDR3 is 15 amino acids. V lost 0 bases and J 2 bases, leaving 10 bases between the germline ends. Germline loops: CDR1 MNHEY, CDR2 SVGEGT. This CDR3 reads CASSYSSWEQETQYF. The CDR3 DNA is TGTGCCAGCAGTTACTCGAGTTGGGAACAAGAGACCCAGTACTTC.

Many counts were recorded for this clonotype. The V and J genes are TRBV15 and TRBJ1-2; TRBD1 matches at 12 bases. Germline values: CDR1 LNHNV, CDR2 YYDKDF (reference sequence). This CDR3 has 15 residues. Germline trimming cut 5 bases from V and 8 bases from J; bases unmatched to any gene: 9. The CDR3 DNA reads as TGTGCCACCAGCGGACGGGACAGGGGGCTAGGAGGCTACACCTTC. Its protein product is CATSGRDRGLGGYTF.

The CDR3 region is CSAQRGSTRSYEQYF. CDR3 in DNA: TGCAGTGCTCAGCGGGGATCAACTCGTTCTTACGAGCAGTACTTC. J is TRBJ2-7 and V is TRBV20-1, with 7 bases lining up with TRBD2. Germline V gives CDR1 DFQATT, CDR2 SNEGSKA (reference sequence). This CDR3 region has 15 residues. The J segment lost 4 bases and the V segment lost 5 bases, leaving 14 bases of the junction unmatched.

The V and J genes are TRBV5-4 and TRBJ1-5, with TRBD1 matching over 10 bases. CDR3 length equals 15 residues. CDR1 and CDR2 (germline): SGHNT, YYREEE (reference sequence). With 0 bases clipped from V and 5 bases from J, the junction kept 2 bases outside the gene matches. CDR3 region: CASSLGGTGDQPQHF. Written as DNA, the CDR3 is TGTGCCAGCAGCTTGGGTGGGACAGGGGATCAGCCCCAGCATTTT.

The sample holds many counts of this clonotype. The chain employs TRBV5-1 and TRBJ2-7; TRBD1 matches at 10 bases. The J segment lost 9 bases and the V segment lost 3 bases, leaving 9 bases of the junction unmatched. CDR1 is SGHRS and CDR2 is YFSETQ in the germline V gene. CDR3 length equals 14 residues. This CDR3 is CASSSSGTGVWQYF. The CDR3 DNA follows: TGCGCCAGCAGCTCCAGCGGGACAGGGGTATGGCAGTACTTC.

This clonotype occurred a few times. The genes are TRBV13 and TRBJ1-1; TRBD1 matches 7 bases. J lost 1 base, V lost 1 base, and 12 bases had no gene match. The germline V gene has CDR1 PRHDT and CDR2 FYEKMQ (reference sequence). The CDR3 sequence is 18 residues long. The CDR3 loop is CASSLEGRPGQQNTEAFF. Here the CDR3 DNA reads TGTGCCAGCAGCTTAGAGGGTCGGCCGGGACAGCAGAACACTGAAGCTTTCTTT.

The chain employs TRBV12-3 or TRBV12-4 and TRBJ2-5, with D perhaps being TRBD1 or TRBD2 (5 bases each). The CDR3 is 13 residues long. The V end lost 4 bases, the J end lost 6 bases, and 12 bases lay between the germline ends. The CDR3 loop reads CASSSDTGKTQYF. The CDR3 DNA is TGTGCCAGCAGTTCGGACACCGGGAAGACCCAGTACTTC.

In its sample, this clonotype was seen a few times. This chain uses TRBV20-1 with TRBJ2-7, with 9 bases identical to TRBD1. Germline lookup yields CDR1 DFQATT and CDR2 SNEGSKA (reference sequence). The CDR3 has 15 amino acids. V shed 3 bases and J 1 base; nucleotides not matched to a gene: 7. The CDR3 DNA follows: TGCAGTGCTAGCCCCGGGACAGGGCCATCCTACGAGCAGTACTTC. This sequence encodes CSASPGTGPSYEQYF.

The sample holds many counts of this clonotype. This rearrangement joins TRBV6-5 to TRBJ2-1; D unclear. The CDR3 is made up of 11 amino acids. Germline CDR1 and CDR2: MNHEY and SVGAGI. V gave up 3 bases and J gave up 9 bases, with 6 bases separating them. CDR3 loop: CASSYRLEQFF. DNA for the CDR3: TGTGCCAGCAGTTATCGCCTTGAGCAGTTCTTC.

In its sample, this clonotype was seen many times. The rearrangement links TRBV20-1 to TRBJ1-5; 11 positions agree with TRBD1. Germline values: CDR1 DFQATT, CDR2 SNEGSKA (reference sequence). This CDR3 is 14 amino acids long. The CDR3 nucleotides read TGCAGCGGAGGGACAGGGGGGGAGAATCAGCCCCAGCATTTT. It encodes CSGGTGGENQPQHF.

With respect to this clonotype: This may come from a read error, since a much larger clone is one base off. The J gene is TRBJ2-3, the V gene TRBV5-4; the D gene is possibly TRBD1 (6 bases). CDR3 length: 15 residues. V lost 4 bases, J lost 1 base, and 13 bases lay in between. Germline-derived CDR1 and CDR2 are SGHNT and YYREEE (reference sequence). For the CDR3, the DNA is TGTGCCAGCAGCCCTTCCGGGACACGCACAGATACGCAGTATTTT. Its translation: CASSPSGTRTDTQYF.

Ten or more counts support this clonotype. The chain combines TRBV6-5 with TRBJ2-3, with D unclear. In germline, CDR1 is MNHEY, CDR2 SVGAGI. V lost 4 bases, J lost 2 bases, and 19 bases lay in between. The CDR3 has 17 residues. The CDR3, as DNA: TGTGCCAGCAGTTCCCCCATGGGCTCATTGACCACAGATACGCAGTATTTT. Translating it yields CASSSPMGSLTTDTQYF.

This clonotype was picked up many times. This chain links TRBV7-9 with TRBJ1-1, with TRBD1 matching over 8 bases. V gave up 4 bases and J gave up 1 base; unmatched junction bases: 14. CDR3 length: 18 residues. In germline, CDR1 is SEHNR, CDR2 FQNEAQ (reference sequence). CDR3 residues: CASSSAGGWRWPNTEAFF. DNA for the CDR3: TGTGCCAGCAGCTCGGCAGGGGGCTGGAGGTGGCCGAACACTGAAGCTTTCTTT. The full variable domain, in which reference TRBV7-9 and TRBJ1-1 provide the parts outside the CDR3, is DTGVSQNPRHKITKRGQNVTFRCDPISEHNRLYWYRQTLGQGPEFLTYFQNEAQLEKSRLLSDRFSAERPKGSFSTLEIQRTEQGDSAMYLCASSSAGGWRWPNTEAFFGQGTRLTVV.

This clonotype was observed at least ten times. The chain joins TRBV12-3 or TRBV12-4 to TRBJ2-4; D is possibly TRBD1 (5 bases). The CDR3 spans 12 residues. V was cut by 6 bases and J by 6 bases, with 9 bases left in between. Here the CDR3 DNA reads TGTGCCAGCAGGTCCGACAGAAACATTCAGTACTTC. It encodes CASRSDRNIQYF.

This clonotype was observed a few times. This sequence joins TRBV7-2 and TRBJ1-3; the match to TRBD1 covers 11 bases. V was clipped by 2 bases and J by 0 bases; unmatched bases: 6. The CDR3 loop spans 18 amino acids. Germline V gene sequence: CDR1 SGHTA, CDR2 FQGNSA. CDR3 in amino acids: CASSLRGQGGRSGNTIYF. CDR3 nucleotides: TGTGCCAGCAGCTTACGGGGACAGGGGGGTCGCTCTGGAAACACCATATATTTT.

The sample holds many counts of this clonotype. This chain uses TRBV11-2 with TRBJ1-2; D not resolved. CDR1 and CDR2 from the germline V gene are SGHAT and FQNNGV. The CDR3 is 14 amino acids. Trimming removed 5 bases from V and 2 bases from J, with 12 bases in between. This chain's CDR3 is CASSPQRKNYGYTF. The CDR3 DNA reads as TGTGCCAGCAGCCCACAACGAAAAAACTATGGCTACACCTTC.

The DNA for the CDR3 is TGTGCCAGCAGTTACGACGGGCTGCGGGGCTACACCTTC. As protein: CASSYDGLRGYTF. The V and J genes are TRBV6-5 and TRBJ1-2, with D hard to call. CDR3 length equals 13 residues. With 2 bases removed from V and 8 bases from J, the gap between germline ends came to 12 bases. The V gene's germline CDR1 is MNHEY and CDR2 SVGAGI.

The V gene is TRBV20-1, the J gene TRBJ1-2; 9 bases agree with TRBD1. Germline CDR1 DFQATT, CDR2 SNEGSKA (reference sequence). After removal of 5 bases from V and 8 bases from J, the junction contained 9 bases not matched to a gene. This CDR3 is 13 amino acids long. This CDR3 is CSAVPGQGYGYTF. The DNA of the CDR3 is TGCAGTGCTGTTCCGGGACAGGGTTACGGCTACACCTTC.

This clonotype was seen a handful of times. This sequence joins TRBV30 and TRBJ2-1; possible D gene TRBD1, 5 bases. CDR3 size: 16 residues. The germline V and J ends were trimmed by 5 bases and 8 bases, with 25 bases remaining between them. Germline CDR1 reads GTSNPN; CDR2 reads SVGIG (reference sequence). Here the CDR3 reads CAWGSRAGIGWDEQFF. The CDR3, as DNA: TGTGCCTGGGGTTCCAGGGCAGGAATTGGGTGGGATGAGCAGTTCTTC.

The table lists this clonotype with many counts. The chain is built from TRBV27 and TRBJ1-2; D is unresolved. The CDR3 has 12 residues. Trimming left V 10 bases short and J 4 bases short, with 13 bases between. Germline V gives CDR1 MNHEY, CDR2 SMNVEV (reference sequence). The CDR3 is CATLRTVYGYTF. As DNA, the CDR3 is TGTGCCACCTTAAGGACGGTCTATGGCTACACCTTC.

This clonotype came up a few times. This chain links TRBV3-1 with TRBJ2-1; the D gene could be TRBD1 or TRBD2 (5 bases each). The CDR3 covers 12 residues. Between the trimmed V and J ends, which lost 6 bases and 15 bases, there was a span of 18 bases. Germline CDR1 LGHDT, CDR2 YNNKEL (reference sequence). The CDR3 DNA reads TGTGCCAGCAGGGGGACGAAGACGGGTGCGTTCTTC. It encodes CASRGTKTGAFF.

This clonotype was detected ten times or more. The rearrangement uses TRBV2 and TRBJ2-1, with 12 bases identical to TRBD1. V was clipped by 4 bases and J by 9 bases; unmatched bases: 7. This CDR3 region has 15 residues. Germline-derived CDR1 and CDR2 are SNHLY and FYNNEI. The DNA for the CDR3 is TGTGCCAGCAGTGGACGGGACAGGGGGCCGGGTGAGCAGTTCTTC. Translation gives CASSGRDRGPGEQFF. Variable domain in full (rest from reference TRBV2 and TRBJ2-1): EPEVTQTPSHQVTQMGQEVILRCVPISNHLYFYWYRQILGQKVEFLVSFYNNEISEKSEIFDDQFSVERPDGSNFTLKIRSTKLEDSAMYFCASSGRDRGPGEQFFGPGTRLTVL.

The chain recombines TRBV24-1 with TRBJ2-1; the match to TRBD1 covers 8 bases. V was pared by 3 bases and J by 5 bases, with 5 bases of the junction left unmatched. The germline V gene encodes CDR1 KGHDR and CDR2 SFDVKD. There are 15 residues in the CDR3. The CDR3 protein is CATSDPGQVDNEQFF. The CDR3 DNA is TGTGCCACCAGTGATCCGGGACAGGTCGACAATGAGCAGTTCTTC.

This chain uses TRBV20-1 with TRBJ2-7; 11 nucleotides match TRBD2. Per germline, CDR1 DFQATT and CDR2 SNEGSKA (reference sequence). The CDR3 extends over 15 amino acids. The trim removed 6 bases at V and 7 bases at J, leaving 14 bases unmatched. CDR3 DNA: TGCAGTGCCCTTCATAGCGGGGGGGCGGTTGGGGAGCAGTACTTC. It translates to CSALHSGGAVGEQYF.

In its sample, this clonotype was seen many times. The chain employs TRBV7-8 and TRBJ2-1, with 8 bases aligning to TRBD2. The CDR3 is 18 residues long. CDR1 is SGHVS and CDR2 is FQNEAQ in the germline V gene. The ends lost 0 bases at V and 3 bases at J; junction bases unmatched: 10. The CDR3 here is CASSLAPVAGGLYNEQFF. CDR3 in DNA: TGTGCCAGCAGCTTAGCGCCTGTGGCGGGGGGACTCTACAATGAGCAGTTCTTC.

This clonotype occurred a few times. The chain carries TRBV7-9 and TRBJ2-3, with D perhaps matching TRBD1 (6 bases). The CDR3 spans 16 residues. Germline V gene lookup returns CDR1 SEHNR and CDR2 FQNEAQ (reference sequence). V dropped 0 bases and J dropped 5 bases, with 15 bases sitting between them. The CDR3 DNA reads as TGTGCCAGCAGCTTAGCCAGGGGAGTTTCGGGAGATACGCAGTATTTT. This codes for CASSLARGVSGDTQYF.

The gene calls are TRBV6-6 and TRBJ1-6; 7 nucleotides line up with TRBD1. CDR3 length equals 17 residues. V gave up 6 bases and J gave up 6 bases; unmatched junction bases: 14. From germline, CDR1 is MNHNY and CDR2 SVGAGI (reference sequence). The CDR3 bases are TGTGCCAGCAGCCAAAAGACAGGGCCGGCTTTTAATTCACCCCTCCACTTT. Its translation is CASSQKTGPAFNSPLHF.